Each of the 10 T cell receptor beta chains below was sequenced from the same sample in a study of immune evolution from preneoplasia to lung adenocarcinoma. Assay: immunoSEQ multiplex PCR; the TCRdb copy retains only in-frame clones and omits some. The sample lists 15,000 or so clones; approximately 85% were seen once. Sequencing was carried out using FFPE lung adenocarcinoma in situ tissue. All receptors derive from a donor aged 70 or older with lung adenocarcinoma.

In this sample, this clone turned up once. The chain links TRBV5-4 to TRBJ2-4; TRBD2 is a possible D gene (5 bases). Germline values: CDR1 SGHNT, CDR2 YYREEE (reference sequence). This CDR3 spans 14 amino acids. V shed 2 bases and J shed 5 bases, with 11 bases lying between them. CDR3 DNA sequence: TGTGCCAGCAGCTTACCGGGAAGAGAAAACATTCAGTACTTC. Translation: CASSLPGRENIQYF.

The rearrangement joins TRBV7-2 to TRBJ2-4; 11 bases fit TRBD1. The germline gives CDR1 SGHTA, CDR2 FQGNSA. The junction had 7 bases not matched to a gene; V was cut back by 6 bases and J by 6 bases. This CDR3 region has 15 residues. CDR3 region: CASRPGQGEGNIQYF. The DNA of the CDR3 is TGTGCCAGCAGACCGGGACAGGGGGAGGGAAACATTCAGTACTTC. The entire variable domain, with the rest obtained from reference TRBV7-2 and TRBJ2-4, is as follows: GAGVSQSPSNKVTEKGKDVELRCDPISGHTALYWYRQSLGQGLEFLIYFQGNSAPDKSGLPSDRFSAERTGGSVSTLTIQRTQQEDSAVYLCASRPGQGEGNIQYFGAGTRLSVL.

V is TRBV27 and J is TRBJ2-1; 10 bases fit TRBD1. Trimming removed 4 bases from V and 9 bases from J; junction bases left unmatched: 9. There are 15 residues in the CDR3. The germline CDR1 and CDR2 sequences are MNHEY and SMNVEV (reference sequence). The chain's CDR3 is CASSWTGGGGSEQFF. The CDR3 DNA reads TGTGCCAGCAGTTGGACAGGGGGTGGGGGATCTGAGCAGTTCTTC.

The chain has TRBV9 and TRBJ2-3; D unclear. The CDR3 contains 14 residues. CDR1 is SGDLS, CDR2 YYNGEE, per germline. V was cut by 0 bases and J by 6 bases, with 11 bases left in between. The CDR3 reads CASSVELVRDTQYF. In nucleotides, the CDR3 is TGTGCCAGCAGCGTAGAGCTCGTGCGGGATACGCAGTATTTT.

The chain carries TRBV5-1 and TRBJ1-2, with D possibly matching TRBD1 (5 bases). The CDR3 consists of 13 residues. Germline V lookup: CDR1 SGHRS, CDR2 YFSETQ. V was shortened by 0 bases and J by 4 bases, with 7 bases between the two germline ends. DNA for the CDR3: TGCGCCAGCAGCTTGGCGCAGGGCTATGGCTACACCTTC. Translation: CASSLAQGYGYTF. The full variable domain, rest sourced from reference TRBV5-1 and TRBJ1-2, is KAGVTQTPRYLIKTRGQQVTLSCSPISGHRSVSWYQQTPGQGLQFLFEYFSETQRNKGNFPGRFSGRQFSNSRSEMNVSTLELGDSALYLCASSLAQGYGYTFGSGTRLTVV.

The chain joins TRBV6-4 to TRBJ1-1; unclear D gene. Germline CDR1 reads MRHNA; CDR2 reads SNTAGT. This CDR3 comprises 15 residues. Trimming took off 2 bases at V and 3 bases at J, with 13 bases between the two ends. CDR3 region: CASSDPRTVYTEAFF. CDR3 DNA: TGTGCCAGCAGTGACCCCAGAACAGTCTACACTGAAGCTTTCTTT.

The J gene is TRBJ2-5, the V gene TRBV7-3; D is ambiguous. The CDR3 has 15 amino acids. Trimming pared 5 bases from V and 2 bases from J, leaving 15 bases between. Germline loops: CDR1 SGHTA, CDR2 FQGTGA. The CDR3 is CASSLKAGSQETQYF. In nucleotides, the CDR3 is TGTGCCAGCAGCCTCAAGGCCGGATCACAAGAGACCCAGTACTTC.

This sequence joins TRBV7-9 and TRBJ2-7, with D perhaps given as TRBD1 or TRBD2 (6 bases each). The CDR3 length is 13 residues. CDR1 is SEHNR, CDR2 FQNEAQ, per germline (reference sequence). The germline V and J ends were trimmed by 1 base and 6 bases, with 10 bases remaining between them. The CDR3 region has the DNA TGTGCCAGCAGCTTAGTCGGGGGCGGCGAGCAGTACTTC. The encoded protein is CASSLVGGGEQYF. The entire variable domain, with the rest obtained from reference TRBV7-9 and TRBJ2-7, is as follows: DTGVSQNPRHKITKRGQNVTFRCDPISEHNRLYWYRQTLGQGPEFLTYFQNEAQLEKSRLLSDRFSAERPKGSFSTLEIQRTEQGDSAMYLCASSLVGGGEQYFGPGTRLTVT.

This chain links TRBV28 with TRBJ2-7; D unresolved. The CDR3 extends over 11 amino acids. Trimming left V 6 bases short and J 3 bases short, with 6 bases between. Germline V gene data show CDR1 as MDHEN and CDR2 as SYDVKM. The CDR3 region has the DNA TGTGCCAGCAGCCGAAACTACGAGCAGTACTTC. Residues: CASSRNYEQYF.

The chain combines TRBV19 with TRBJ1-1; D gene unclear. Germline CDR1 is LNHDA and CDR2 is SQIVND (reference sequence). V was trimmed by 2 bases and J by 1 base, leaving 5 bases between them. The CDR3 totals 13 residues. CDR3 DNA sequence: TGTGCCAGTAGTATACTTGGGAACACTGAAGCTTTCTTT. This encodes CASSILGNTEAFF.